Below are 8 T cell receptor beta chains sequenced from a single sample in a study of circulating and synovial CD4+ cells in juvenile arthritis. Produced via immunoSEQ multiplex PCR; TCRdb's table is partial and in-frame only. The profile shows some 3,300 clones, under 90% of them singletons. The material sequenced was CD4+ T cells from synovial fluid. The receptors were gathered from a human donor with juvenile idiopathic arthritis.

As to this clone: In the same sample, other DNA sequences code for this CDR3. The genes are TRBV5-1 and TRBJ1-6; perhaps TRBD1 as D (5 bases). CDR3 length: 16 amino acids. V was cut by 0 bases and J by 3 bases, with 10 bases left in between. The germline V gene has CDR1 SGHRS and CDR2 YFSETQ. This CDR3 reads CASSLVGTSYNSPLHF. The CDR3 region has the DNA TGCGCCAGCAGCTTGGTCGGGACTAGCTATAATTCACCCCTCCACTTT.

The CDR3 sequence: CASSFTSGGYNEQFF. As DNA, the CDR3 is TGTGCCAGCTCATTTACTAGCGGGGGATACAATGAGCAGTTCTTC. V usage is TRBV18 and J usage is TRBJ2-1, with 11 bases aligning to TRBD2. This CDR3 comprises 15 residues. Germline V gene lookup returns CDR1 KGHSH and CDR2 LQKENI. V lost 5 bases and J lost 4; bases outside the gene matches: 4.

This CDR3 reads CAWSFQRGWNEQFF. In DNA, the CDR3 is TGTGCCTGGAGTTTCCAGCGGGGATGGAATGAGCAGTTCTTC. The rearrangement uses TRBV30 and TRBJ2-1; 7 nucleotides align to TRBD2. The CDR3 runs 14 residues. The V and J ends lost 2 bases and 7 bases, in that order; junction bases with no gene match: 8. Per germline, CDR1 GTSNPN and CDR2 SVGIG (reference sequence).

The rearrangement links TRBV4-3 to TRBJ2-7; D may be TRBD1 (5 bases). V was trimmed by 0 bases and J by 6 bases, leaving 15 bases between them. The CDR3 runs 15 residues. CDR1 is LGHNA, CDR2 YSLEER, per germline. This CDR3 is CASSQDRRDGVEQYF. CDR3 nucleotide sequence: TGCGCCAGCAGCCAAGATCGCAGGGATGGTGTCGAGCAGTACTTC.

For the CDR3, the DNA is TGTGCCAGCTCACCGCTACTAGGGGGCGCGGAGACCCAGTACTTC. It specifies CASSPLLGGAETQYF. J is TRBJ2-5 and V is TRBV18; TRBD1 aligns across 7 bases. Germline V gene sequence: CDR1 KGHSH, CDR2 LQKENI. V shed 3 bases, J shed 5 bases, and the junction held 9 bases outside the gene matches. The CDR3 spans 15 residues.

The chain combines TRBV5-4 with TRBJ1-1, with unresolved D. V lost 3 bases and J lost 4, with 10 bases in between. CDR1 and CDR2 from the germline V gene are SGHNT and YYREEE (reference sequence). There are 13 residues in the CDR3. The CDR3 region is CASSSPRATEAFF. The CDR3 DNA is TGTGCCAGCAGCTCTCCGAGGGCCACTGAAGCTTTCTTT.

V is TRBV28 and J is TRBJ2-7; TRBD2 aligns across 12 bases. CDR3 size: 15 residues. Germline V gene lookup returns CDR1 MDHEN and CDR2 SYDVKM. With 5 bases clipped from V and 1 base from J, the junction kept 3 bases outside the gene matches. The CDR3 sequence: CASSRTSGGSYEQYF. CDR3 DNA sequence: TGTGCCAGCAGTCGTACTAGCGGGGGGTCCTACGAGCAGTACTTC.

J is TRBJ2-7 and V is TRBV13, with 8 bases that match TRBD1. The CDR3 covers 15 residues. With 1 base clipped from V and 6 bases from J, the junction kept 8 bases outside the gene matches. Per the germline V gene, CDR1 is PRHDT and CDR2 is FYEKMQ (reference sequence). Written as DNA, the CDR3 is TGTGCCAGCAGCTTAGCCGACAGGGGACAGTCCGAGCAGTACTTC. Residues: CASSLADRGQSEQYF.